The clone carrying this T cell receptor (beta chain) turned up a few times. The same CDR3 arises from other DNA sequences in this sample as well. This specimen belongs to a study of T cell responses to AZD1222 COVID-19 vaccine. Using immunoSEQ multiplex PCR, the repertoire was profiled, and TCRdb retains in-frame clones only, with some absent. The data show about 140,000 clones, 75% to 95% seen once. The clonotype was recovered from an adult who received the MenACWY meningococcal vaccine as a control. The sequencing here drew on peripheral blood, taken 28 days after the second dose of the MenACWY control vaccine.

CDR3 bases: TGTGCCAGCAGTGAAGTCGGCTCTGGAAACACCATATATTTT. Translated: CASSEVGSGNTIYF. The chain couples TRBV6-1 to TRBJ1-3; D not certain. Germline lookup yields CDR1 MNHNS and CDR2 SASEGT. Trimming took off 1 base at V and 0 bases at J, with 4 bases between the two ends. This CDR3 has 14 residues.